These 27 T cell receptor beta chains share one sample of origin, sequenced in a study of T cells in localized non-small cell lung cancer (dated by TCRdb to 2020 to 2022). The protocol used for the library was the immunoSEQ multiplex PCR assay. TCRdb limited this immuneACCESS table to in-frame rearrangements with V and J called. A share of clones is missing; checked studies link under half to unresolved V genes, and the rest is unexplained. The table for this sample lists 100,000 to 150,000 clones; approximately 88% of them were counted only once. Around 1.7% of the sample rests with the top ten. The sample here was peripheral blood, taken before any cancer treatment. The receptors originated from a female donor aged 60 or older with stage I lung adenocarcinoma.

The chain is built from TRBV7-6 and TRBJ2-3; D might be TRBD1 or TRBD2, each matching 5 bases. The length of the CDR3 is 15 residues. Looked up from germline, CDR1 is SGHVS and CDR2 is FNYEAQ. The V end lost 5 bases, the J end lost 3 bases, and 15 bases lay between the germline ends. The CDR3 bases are TGTGCCAGCAGCCGGGACCTTGGGGCAACAGATACGCAGTATTTT. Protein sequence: CASSRDLGATDTQYF.

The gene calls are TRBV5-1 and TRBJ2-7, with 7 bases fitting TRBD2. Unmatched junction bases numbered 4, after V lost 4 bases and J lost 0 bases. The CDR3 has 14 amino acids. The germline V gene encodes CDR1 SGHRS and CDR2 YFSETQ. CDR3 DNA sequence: TGCGCCAGCAGCATAAGCGGGGCCTCCTACGAGCAGTACTTC. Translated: CASSISGASYEQYF.

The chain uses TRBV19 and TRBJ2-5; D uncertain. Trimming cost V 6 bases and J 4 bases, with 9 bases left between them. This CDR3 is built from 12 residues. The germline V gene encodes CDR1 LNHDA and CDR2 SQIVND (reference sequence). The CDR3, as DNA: TGTGCCAGTAGATCTCCCGGAGAGACCCAGTACTTC. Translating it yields CASRSPGETQYF.

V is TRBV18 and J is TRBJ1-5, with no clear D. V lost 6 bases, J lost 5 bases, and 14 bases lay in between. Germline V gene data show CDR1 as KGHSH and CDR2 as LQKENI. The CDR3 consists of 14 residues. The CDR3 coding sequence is TGTGCCAGCTCCCCGACGAGGGCGGATCAGCCCCAGCATTTT. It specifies CASSPTRADQPQHF. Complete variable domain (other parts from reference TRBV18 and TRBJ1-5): NAGVMQNPRHLVRRRGQEARLRCSPMKGHSHVYWYRQLPEEGLKFMVYLQKENIIDESGMPKERFSAEFPKEGPSILRIQQVVRGDSAAYFCASSPTRADQPQHFGDGTRLSIL.

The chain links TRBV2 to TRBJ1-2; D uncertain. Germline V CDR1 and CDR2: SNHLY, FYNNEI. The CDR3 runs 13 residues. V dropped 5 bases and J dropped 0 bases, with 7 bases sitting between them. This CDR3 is CASSLRPNYGYTF. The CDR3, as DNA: TGTGCCAGCAGTCTCCGTCCTAACTATGGCTACACCTTC.

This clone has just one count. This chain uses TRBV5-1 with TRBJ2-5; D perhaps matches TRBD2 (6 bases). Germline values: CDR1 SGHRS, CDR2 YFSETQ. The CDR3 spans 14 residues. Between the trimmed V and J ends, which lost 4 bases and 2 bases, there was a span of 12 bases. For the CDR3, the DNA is TGCGCCAGCAGCAGCCGTGGGAGGCAAGAGACCCAGTACTTC. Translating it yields CASSSRGRQETQYF. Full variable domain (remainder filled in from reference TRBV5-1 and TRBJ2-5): KAGVTQTPRYLIKTRGQQVTLSCSPISGHRSVSWYQQTPGQGLQFLFEYFSETQRNKGNFPGRFSGRQFSNSRSEMNVSTLELGDSALYLCASSSRGRQETQYFGPGTRLLVL.

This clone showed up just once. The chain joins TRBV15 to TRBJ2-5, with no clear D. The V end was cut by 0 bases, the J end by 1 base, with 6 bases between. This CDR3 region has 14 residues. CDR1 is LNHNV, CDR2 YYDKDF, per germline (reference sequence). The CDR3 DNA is TGTGCCACCAGCAGAGACTACACCCAAGAGACCCAGTACTTC. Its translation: CATSRDYTQETQYF.

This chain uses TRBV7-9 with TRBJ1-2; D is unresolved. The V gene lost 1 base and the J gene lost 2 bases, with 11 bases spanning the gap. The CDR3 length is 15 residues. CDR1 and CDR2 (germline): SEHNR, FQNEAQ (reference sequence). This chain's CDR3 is CASSLGAAPNYGYTF. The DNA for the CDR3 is TGTGCCAGCAGCTTAGGGGCGGCACCGAACTATGGCTACACCTTC.

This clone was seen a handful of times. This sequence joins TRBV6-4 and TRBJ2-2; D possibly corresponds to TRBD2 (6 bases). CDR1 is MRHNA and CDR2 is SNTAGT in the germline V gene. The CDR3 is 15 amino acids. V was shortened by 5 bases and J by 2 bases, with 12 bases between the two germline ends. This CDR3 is CASSSTGANTGELFF. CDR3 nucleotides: TGTGCCAGCAGTTCAACGGGAGCTAACACCGGGGAGCTGTTTTTT.

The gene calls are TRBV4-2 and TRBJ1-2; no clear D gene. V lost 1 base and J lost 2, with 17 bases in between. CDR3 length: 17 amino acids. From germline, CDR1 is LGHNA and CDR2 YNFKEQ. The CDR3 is CASSQVSRVARNYGYTF. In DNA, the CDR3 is TGTGCCAGCAGCCAAGTATCACGAGTAGCTCGAAACTATGGCTACACCTTC.

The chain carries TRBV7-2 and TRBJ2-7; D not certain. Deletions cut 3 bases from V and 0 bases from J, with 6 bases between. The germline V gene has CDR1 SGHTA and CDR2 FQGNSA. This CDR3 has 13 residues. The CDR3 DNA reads TGTGCCAGCAGCTTGTTAGGCTCCTACGAGCAGTACTTC. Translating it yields CASSLLGSYEQYF.

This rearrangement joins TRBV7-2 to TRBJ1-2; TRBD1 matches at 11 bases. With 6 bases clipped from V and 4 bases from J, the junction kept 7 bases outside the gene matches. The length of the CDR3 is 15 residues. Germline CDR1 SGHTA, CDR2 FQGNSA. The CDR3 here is CASSLGQGGVYGYTF. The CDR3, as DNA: TGTGCCAGCAGTTTGGGACAGGGGGGCGTCTATGGCTACACCTTC.

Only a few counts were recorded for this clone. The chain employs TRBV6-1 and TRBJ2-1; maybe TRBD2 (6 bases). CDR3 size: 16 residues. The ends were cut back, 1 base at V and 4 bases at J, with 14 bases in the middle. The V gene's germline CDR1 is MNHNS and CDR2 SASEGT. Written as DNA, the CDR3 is TGTGCCAGCAGTGAAGTTCGGGGGAGAGGGTACAATGAGCAGTTCTTC. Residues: CASSEVRGRGYNEQFF.

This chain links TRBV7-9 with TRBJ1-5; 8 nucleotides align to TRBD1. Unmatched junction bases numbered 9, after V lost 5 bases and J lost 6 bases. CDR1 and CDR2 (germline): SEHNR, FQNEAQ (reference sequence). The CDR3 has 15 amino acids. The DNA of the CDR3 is TGTGCCAGCAGCAAACAGGGGGGGGCCAGTCAGCCCCAGCATTTT. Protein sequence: CASSKQGGASQPQHF.

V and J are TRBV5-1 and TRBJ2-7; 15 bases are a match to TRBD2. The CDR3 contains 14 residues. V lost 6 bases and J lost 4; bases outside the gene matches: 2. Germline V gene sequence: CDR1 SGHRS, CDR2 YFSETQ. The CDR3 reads CASTGTSGRYEQYF. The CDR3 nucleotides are TGCGCCAGCACAGGGACTAGCGGGAGGTACGAGCAGTACTTC.

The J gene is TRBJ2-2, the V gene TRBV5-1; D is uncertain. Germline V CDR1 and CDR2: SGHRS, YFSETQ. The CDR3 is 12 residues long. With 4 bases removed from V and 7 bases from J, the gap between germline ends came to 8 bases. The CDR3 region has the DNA TGCGCCAGCAGCGAGGTTGGCGGGGAGCTGTTTTTT. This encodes CASSEVGGELFF.

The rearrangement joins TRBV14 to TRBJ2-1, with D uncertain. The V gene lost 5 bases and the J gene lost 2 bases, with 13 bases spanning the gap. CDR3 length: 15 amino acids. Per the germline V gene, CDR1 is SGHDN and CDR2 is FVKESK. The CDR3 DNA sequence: TGTGCCAGCAGCATTCAGTTTGGTGCCTACAATGAGCAGTTCTTC. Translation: CASSIQFGAYNEQFF.

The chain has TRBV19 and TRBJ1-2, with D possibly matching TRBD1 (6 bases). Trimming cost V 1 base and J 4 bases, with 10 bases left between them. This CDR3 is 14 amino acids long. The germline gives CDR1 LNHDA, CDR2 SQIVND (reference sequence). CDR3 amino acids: CASSIAQGFYGYTF. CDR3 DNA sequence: TGTGCCAGTAGTATAGCGCAGGGGTTCTATGGCTACACCTTC. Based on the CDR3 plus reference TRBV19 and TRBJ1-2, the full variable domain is DGGITQSPKYLFRKEGQNVTLSCEQNLNHDAMYWYRQDPGQGLRLIYYSQIVNDFQKGDIAEGYSVSREKKESFPLTVTSAQKNPTAFYLCASSIAQGFYGYTFGSGTRLTVV.

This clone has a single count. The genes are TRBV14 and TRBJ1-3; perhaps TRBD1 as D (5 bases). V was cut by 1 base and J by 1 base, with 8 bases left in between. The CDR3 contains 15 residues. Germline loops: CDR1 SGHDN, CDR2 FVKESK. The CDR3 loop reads CASSQGTWSGNTIYF. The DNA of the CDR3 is TGTGCCAGCAGCCAAGGGACATGGTCTGGAAACACCATATATTTT.

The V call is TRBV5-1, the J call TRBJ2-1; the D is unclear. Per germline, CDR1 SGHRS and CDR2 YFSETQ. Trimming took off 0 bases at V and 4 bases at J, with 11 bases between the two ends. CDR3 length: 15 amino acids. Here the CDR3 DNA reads TGCGCCAGCAGCTTGGTGGCTAACCTATACAATGAGCAGTTCTTC. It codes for CASSLVANLYNEQFF.

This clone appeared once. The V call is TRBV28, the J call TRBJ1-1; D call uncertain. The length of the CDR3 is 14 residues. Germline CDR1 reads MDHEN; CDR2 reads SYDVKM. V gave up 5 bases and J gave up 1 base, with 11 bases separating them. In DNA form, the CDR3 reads TGTGCCAGCAGTCCCCCGGGAGCGAACACTGAAGCTTTCTTT. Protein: CASSPPGANTEAFF.

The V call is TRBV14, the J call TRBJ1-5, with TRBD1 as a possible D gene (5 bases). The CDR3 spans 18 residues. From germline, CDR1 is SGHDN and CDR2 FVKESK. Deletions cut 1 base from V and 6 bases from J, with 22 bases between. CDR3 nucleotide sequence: TGTGCCAGCAGCCAAGGGCCTCGGGGCGGGGCCGGGTTTCAGCCCCAGCATTTT. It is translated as CASSQGPRGGAGFQPQHF.

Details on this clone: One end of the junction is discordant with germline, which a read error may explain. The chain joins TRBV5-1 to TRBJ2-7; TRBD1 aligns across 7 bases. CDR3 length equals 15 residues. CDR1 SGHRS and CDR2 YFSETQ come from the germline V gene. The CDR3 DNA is TGCGCCAGCAACTTGGGGGCCGGGACAGTCTACGAGCAGTACTTC. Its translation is CASNLGAGTVYEQYF.

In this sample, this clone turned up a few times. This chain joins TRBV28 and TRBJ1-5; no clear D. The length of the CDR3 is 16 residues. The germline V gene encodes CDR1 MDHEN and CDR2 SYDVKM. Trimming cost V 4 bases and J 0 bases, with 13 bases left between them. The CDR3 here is CASSYTLVGSNQPQHF. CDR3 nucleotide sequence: TGTGCCAGCAGTTATACCCTCGTGGGTAGCAATCAGCCCCAGCATTTT.

The CDR3 here is CASKDGQDLSTDTQYF. Here the CDR3 DNA reads TGTGCCAGCAAGGACGGACAGGACCTAAGCACAGATACGCAGTATTTT. The chain links TRBV28 to TRBJ2-3; 7 nucleotides match TRBD1. The CDR3 has 16 amino acids. The junction had 10 bases not matched to a gene; V was cut back by 7 bases and J by 0 bases. Germline values: CDR1 MDHEN, CDR2 SYDVKM.

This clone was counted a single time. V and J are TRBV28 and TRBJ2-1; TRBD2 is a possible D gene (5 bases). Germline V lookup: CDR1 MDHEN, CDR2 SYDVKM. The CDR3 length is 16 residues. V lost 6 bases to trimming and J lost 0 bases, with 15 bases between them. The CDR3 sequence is CASRSLDGNSYNEQFF. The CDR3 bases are TGTGCCAGCAGATCCTTAGACGGGAACTCCTACAATGAGCAGTTCTTC. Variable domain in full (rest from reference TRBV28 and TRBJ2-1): DVKVTQSSRYLVKRTGEKVFLECVQDMDHENMFWYRQDPGLGLRLIYFSYDVKMKEKGDIPEGYSVSREKKERFSLILESASTNQTSMYLCASRSLDGNSYNEQFFGPGTRLTVL.

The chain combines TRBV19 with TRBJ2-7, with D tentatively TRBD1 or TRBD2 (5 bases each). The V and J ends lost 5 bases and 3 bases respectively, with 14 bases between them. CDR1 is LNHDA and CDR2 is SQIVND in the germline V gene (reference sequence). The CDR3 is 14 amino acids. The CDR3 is CASSGATGRYEQYF. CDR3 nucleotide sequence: TGTGCCAGTAGTGGGGCAACGGGACGCTACGAGCAGTACTTC.